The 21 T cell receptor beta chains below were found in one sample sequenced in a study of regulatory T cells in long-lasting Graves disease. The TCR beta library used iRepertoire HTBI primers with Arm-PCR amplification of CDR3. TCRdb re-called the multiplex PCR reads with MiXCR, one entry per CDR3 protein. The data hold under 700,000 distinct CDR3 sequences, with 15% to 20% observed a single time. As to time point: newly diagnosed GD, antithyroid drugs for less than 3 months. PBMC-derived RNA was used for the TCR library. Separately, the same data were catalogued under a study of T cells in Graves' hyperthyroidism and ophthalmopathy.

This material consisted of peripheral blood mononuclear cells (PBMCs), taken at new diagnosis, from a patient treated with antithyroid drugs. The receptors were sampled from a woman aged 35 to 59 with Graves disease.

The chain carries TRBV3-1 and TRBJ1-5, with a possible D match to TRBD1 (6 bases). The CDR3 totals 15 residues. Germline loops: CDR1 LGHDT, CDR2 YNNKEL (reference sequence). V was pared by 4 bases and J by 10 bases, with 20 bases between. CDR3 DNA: TGTGCCAGCAGCCTCGGCGGGACAAGGACAACTCCCCAGCATTTT. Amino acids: CASSLGGTRTTPQHF. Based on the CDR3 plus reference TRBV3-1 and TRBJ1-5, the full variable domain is DTAVSQTPKYLVTQMGNDKSIKCEQNLGHDTMYWYKQDSKKFLKIMFSYNNKELIINETVPNRFSPKSPDKAHLNLHINSLELGDSAVYFCASSLGGTRTTPQHFGDGTRLSIL.

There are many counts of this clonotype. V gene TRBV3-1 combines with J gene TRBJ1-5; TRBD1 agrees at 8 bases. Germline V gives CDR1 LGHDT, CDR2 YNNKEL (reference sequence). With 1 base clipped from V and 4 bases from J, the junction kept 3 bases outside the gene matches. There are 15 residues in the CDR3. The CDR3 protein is CASSQGQGRNQPQHF. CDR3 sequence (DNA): TGTGCCAGCAGCCAAGGACAGGGGCGAAATCAGCCCCAGCATTTT.

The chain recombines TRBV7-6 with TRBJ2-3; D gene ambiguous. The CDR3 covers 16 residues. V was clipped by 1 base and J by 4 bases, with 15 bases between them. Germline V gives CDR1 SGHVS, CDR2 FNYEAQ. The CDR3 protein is CASSLGNSLSPDTQYF. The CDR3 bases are TGTGCCAGCAGCTTAGGGAACAGCCTCTCCCCAGATACGCAGTATTTT.

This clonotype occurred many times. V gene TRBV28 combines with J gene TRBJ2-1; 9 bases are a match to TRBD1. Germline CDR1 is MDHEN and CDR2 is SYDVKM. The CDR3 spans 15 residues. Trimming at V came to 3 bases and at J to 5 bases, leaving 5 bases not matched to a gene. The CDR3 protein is CASSFLGQGDNEQFF. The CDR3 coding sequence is TGTGCCAGCAGTTTCCTGGGACAGGGCGACAATGAGCAGTTCTTC.

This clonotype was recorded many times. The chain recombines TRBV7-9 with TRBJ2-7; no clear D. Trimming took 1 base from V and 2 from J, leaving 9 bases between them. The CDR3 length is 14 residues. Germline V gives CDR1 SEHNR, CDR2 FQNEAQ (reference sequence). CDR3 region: CASSLGVFPYEQYF. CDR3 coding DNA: TGTGCCAGCAGCTTAGGGGTTTTCCCCTACGAGCAGTACTTC.

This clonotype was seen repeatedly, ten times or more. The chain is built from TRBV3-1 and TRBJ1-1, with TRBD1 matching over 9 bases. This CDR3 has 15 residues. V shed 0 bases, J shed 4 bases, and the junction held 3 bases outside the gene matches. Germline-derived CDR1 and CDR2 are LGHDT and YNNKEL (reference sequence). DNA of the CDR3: TGTGCCAGCAGCCAAGAGGACAGGGGTATCACTGAAGCTTTCTTT. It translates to CASSQEDRGITEAFF.

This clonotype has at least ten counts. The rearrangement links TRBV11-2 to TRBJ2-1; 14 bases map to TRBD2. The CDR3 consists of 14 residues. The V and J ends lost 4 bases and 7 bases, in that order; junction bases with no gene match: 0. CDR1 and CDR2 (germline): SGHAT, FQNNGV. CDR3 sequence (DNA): TGTGCCAGCAGCTGGACTAGCGGGGGGAATGAGCAGTTCTTC. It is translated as CASSWTSGGNEQFF. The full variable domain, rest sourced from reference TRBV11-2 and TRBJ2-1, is EAGVAQSPRYKIIEKRQSVAFWCNPISGHATLYWYQQILGQGPKLLIQFQNNGVVDDSQLPKDRFSAERLKGVDSTLKIQPAKLEDSAVYLCASSWTSGGNEQFFGPGTRLTVL.

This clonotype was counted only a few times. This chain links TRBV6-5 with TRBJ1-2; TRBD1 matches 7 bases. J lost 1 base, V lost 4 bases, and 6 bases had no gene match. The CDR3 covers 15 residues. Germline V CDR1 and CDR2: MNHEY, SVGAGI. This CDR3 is CASSLEGALNYGYTF. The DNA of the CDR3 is TGTGCCAGCAGTTTGGAGGGGGCCCTTAACTATGGCTACACCTTC.

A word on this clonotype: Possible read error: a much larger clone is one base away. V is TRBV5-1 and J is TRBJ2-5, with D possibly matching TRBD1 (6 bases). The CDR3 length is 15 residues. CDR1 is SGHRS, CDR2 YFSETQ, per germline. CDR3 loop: CASSLEGQLKETQHF. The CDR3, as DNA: TGCGCCAGCAGCTTGGAGGGACAACTAAAAGAGACCCAGCACTTC.

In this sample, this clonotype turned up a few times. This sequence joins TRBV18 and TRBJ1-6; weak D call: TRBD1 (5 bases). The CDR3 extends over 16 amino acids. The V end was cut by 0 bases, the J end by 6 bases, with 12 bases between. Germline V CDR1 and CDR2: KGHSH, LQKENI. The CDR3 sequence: CASSPPSGRSNSPLHF. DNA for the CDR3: TGTGCCAGCTCACCACCGTCAGGGAGAAGTAATTCACCCCTCCACTTT.

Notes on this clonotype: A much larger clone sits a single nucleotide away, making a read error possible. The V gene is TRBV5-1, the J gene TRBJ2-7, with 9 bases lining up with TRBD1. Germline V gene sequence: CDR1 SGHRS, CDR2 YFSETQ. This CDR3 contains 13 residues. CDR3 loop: CTSSPGTGREQYF. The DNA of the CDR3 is TGCACCAGCAGCCCCGGGACAGGGAGGGAGCAGTACTTC.

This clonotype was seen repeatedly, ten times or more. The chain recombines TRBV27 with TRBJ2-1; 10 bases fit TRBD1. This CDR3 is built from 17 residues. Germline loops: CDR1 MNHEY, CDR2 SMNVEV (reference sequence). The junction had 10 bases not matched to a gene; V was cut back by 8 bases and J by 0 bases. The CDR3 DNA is TGTGCCAGCTTCCGGGACAGGGGTCCTAGCTCCTACAATGAGCAGTTCTTC. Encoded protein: CASFRDRGPSSYNEQFF.

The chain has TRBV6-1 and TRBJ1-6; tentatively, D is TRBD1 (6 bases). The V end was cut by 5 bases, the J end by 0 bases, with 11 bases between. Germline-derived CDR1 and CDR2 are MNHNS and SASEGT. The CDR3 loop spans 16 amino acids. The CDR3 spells CASSRGTSSYNSPLHF. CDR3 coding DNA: TGTGCCAGCAGTAGGGGGACCAGCTCCTATAATTCACCCCTCCACTTT.

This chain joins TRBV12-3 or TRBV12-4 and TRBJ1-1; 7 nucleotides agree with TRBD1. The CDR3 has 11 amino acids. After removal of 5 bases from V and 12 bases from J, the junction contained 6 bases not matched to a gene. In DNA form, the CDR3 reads TGTGCCAGCAGTGCGGACAGGAAAACTTTCTTT. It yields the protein CASSADRKTFF.

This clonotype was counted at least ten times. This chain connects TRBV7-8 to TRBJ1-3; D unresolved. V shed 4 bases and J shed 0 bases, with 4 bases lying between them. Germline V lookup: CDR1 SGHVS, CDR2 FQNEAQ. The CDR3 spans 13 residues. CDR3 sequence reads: CASSSVSGNTIYF. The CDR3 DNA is TGTGCCAGCAGCTCCGTCTCTGGAAACACCATATATTTT.

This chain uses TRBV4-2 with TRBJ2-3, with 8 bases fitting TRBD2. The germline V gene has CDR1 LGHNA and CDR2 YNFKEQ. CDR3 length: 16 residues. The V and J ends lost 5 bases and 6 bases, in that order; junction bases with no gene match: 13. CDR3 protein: CASSTRYGGAKDTQYF. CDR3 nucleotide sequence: TGTGCCAGCAGCACCCGTTACGGGGGGGCCAAGGATACGCAGTATTTT.

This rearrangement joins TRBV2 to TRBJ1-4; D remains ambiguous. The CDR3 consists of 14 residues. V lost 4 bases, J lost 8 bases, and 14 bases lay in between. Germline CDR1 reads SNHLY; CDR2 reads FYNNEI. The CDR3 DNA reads TGTGCCAGCAGTGTAGGAGCGGTCGCGGAAAAACTGTTTTTT. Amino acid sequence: CASSVGAVAEKLFF. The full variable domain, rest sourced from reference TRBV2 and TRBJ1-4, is EPEVTQTPSHQVTQMGQEVILRCVPISNHLYFYWYRQILGQKVEFLVSFYNNEISEKSEIFDDQFSVERPDGSNFTLKIRSTKLEDSAMYFCASSVGAVAEKLFFGSGTQLSVL.

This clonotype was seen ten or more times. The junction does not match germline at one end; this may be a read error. Here the CDR3 DNA reads TGCGCCAGCAGTGGGGGGCCCAATCAGCCCCAGCATTTT. It translates to CASSGGPNQPQHF. J is TRBJ1-5 and V is TRBV2; perhaps TRBD1 as D (6 bases). There are 13 residues in the CDR3. Germline lookup yields CDR1 SNHLY and CDR2 FYNNEI. Variable domain in full (rest from reference TRBV2 and TRBJ1-5): EPEVTQTPSHQVTQMGQEVILRCVPISNHLYFYWYRQILGQKVEFLVSFYNNEISEKSEIFDDQFSVERPDGSNFTLKIRSTKLEDSAMYFCASSGGPNQPQHFGDGTRLSIL.

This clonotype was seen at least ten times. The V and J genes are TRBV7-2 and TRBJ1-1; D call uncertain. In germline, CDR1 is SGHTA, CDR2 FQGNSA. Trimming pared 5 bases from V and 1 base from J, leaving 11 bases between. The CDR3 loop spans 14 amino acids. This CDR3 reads CASSLRRRNTEAFF. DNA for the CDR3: TGTGCCAGCAGCCTCCGACGTAGGAACACTGAAGCTTTCTTT.

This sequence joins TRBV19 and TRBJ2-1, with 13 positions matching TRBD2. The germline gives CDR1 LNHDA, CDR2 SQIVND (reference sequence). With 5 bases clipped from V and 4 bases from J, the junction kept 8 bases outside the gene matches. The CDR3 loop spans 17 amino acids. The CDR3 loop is CASSSPRTSGGYNEQFF. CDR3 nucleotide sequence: TGTGCCAGTAGTTCCCCTAGGACTAGCGGGGGTTACAATGAGCAGTTCTTC.

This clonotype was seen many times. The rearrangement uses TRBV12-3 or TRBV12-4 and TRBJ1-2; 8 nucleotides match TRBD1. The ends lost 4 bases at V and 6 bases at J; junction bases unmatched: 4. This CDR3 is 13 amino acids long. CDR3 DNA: TGTGCCAGCAGTTCCGACAGGGGTGATGGCTACACCTTC. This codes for CASSSDRGDGYTF.